Listed below are T cell receptor beta chains from one sample, sequenced in a study of blood T cell repertoires in COVID-19. TCRdb's copy holds only in-frame clones and misses some; the assay was immunoSEQ multiplex PCR. The table records 120,000 to 150,000 clones, about 91% of them present only once. The material sequenced was peripheral blood. The receptors were sampled from a human donor in a cohort sampled during active COVID-19. CDR3s include the opening cysteine and the closing phenylalanine or tryptophan. A D gene is named only where the DNA matches it firmly. Part of the rows lack a size; the others show once, few, many or a class for expanded clones.

D,V,size,J,DNA,CDR3
TRBD1,TRBV10-3,few,TRBJ2-7,TGTGCCATCAGGGGAGGGACAGGGACGAACGAGCAGTACTTC,CAIRGGTGTNEQYF
TRBD1,TRBV19,.,TRBJ2-2,TGTGCCAGTAGTTTGACAGGGTCCGGGGAGCTGTTTTTT,CASSLTGSGELFF
TRBD1,TRBV7-9,.,TRBJ2-7,TGTGCCAGCAGTATCCGGGACAGGACTGAGTTGTACTTC,CASSIRDRTELYF
TRBD1,TRBV27,.,TRBJ2-7,TGTGCCAGCAGTTTATCGGGACAGGGCCACGAGCAGTACTTC,CASSLSGQGHEQYF
.,TRBV5-8,.,TRBJ2-5,TGTGCCAGCAGCAGGGGTTCTAGCGTGAAAGAGACCCAGTACTTC,CASSRGSSVKETQYF
TRBD1,TRBV11-1,.,TRBJ2-5,TGTGCCAGCAGCCCCCCCGGGACAGGGATAGAGACCCAGTACTTC,CASSPPGTGIETQYF
.,TRBV12-3/TRBV12-4,.,TRBJ2-7,TGTGCCAGCAGCCCCCAGGCAGGCTACGAGCAGTACTTC,CASSPQAGYEQYF
TRBD1,TRBV7-6,.,TRBJ1-3,TGTGCCAGCAGCTTAGTCTGGCCAGGGGGTTTCTCTGGAAACACCATATATTTT,CASSLVWPGGFSGNTIYF
.,TRBV10-1,.,TRBJ1-1,TGCGCCAGCAGTGAATCGCCAGGGGCCAACCGGGTGAACACTGAAGCTTTCTTT,CASSESPGANRVNTEAFF
.,TRBV27,once,TRBJ2-1,TGTGCCAGCAGTTTGGAAGGGAGCTCCTACAATGAGCAGTTCTTC,CASSLEGSSYNEQFF
.,TRBV7-8,.,TRBJ1-1,TGTGCCAGCAGCCCCGTCGGGGTTGAAGCTTTCTTT,CASSPVGVEAFF
TRBD1,TRBV2,few,TRBJ1-3,TGTGCCAGCATCCCGGGACAGGGGGAAGGAAACACCATATATTTT,CASIPGQGEGNTIYF
.,TRBV5-8,few,TRBJ1-5,TGTGCCAGCAGCTTGTTGACAGCCTATAGCAATCAGCCCCAGCATTTT,CASSLLTAYSNQPQHF
.,TRBV4-1,.,TRBJ1-4,TGCGCCAGCAGACGGATACAGGGAACTAATGAAAAACTGTTTTTT,CASRRIQGTNEKLFF
TRBD1,TRBV5-1,.,TRBJ2-7,TGCGCCAGCGGGACAGGGTACTACGAGCAGTACTTC,CASGTGYYEQYF
TRBD2,TRBV18,.,TRBJ2-7,TGTGCCAGCTCATCCGGGACTAGCTACGAGCAGTACTTC,CASSSGTSYEQYF
.,TRBV25-1,.,TRBJ2-7,TGTGCCAGCAGCCAGGGGGGCTACGAGCAGTACTTC,CASSQGGYEQYF
.,TRBV7-2,once,TRBJ2-1,TGTGCCAGCAGCTTATCCAGCGGGCTATACAATGAGCAGTTCTTC,CASSLSSGLYNEQFF
.,TRBV9,.,TRBJ1-1,TGTGCCAGCAGCGGACTAGGAGACGGGACTGAAGCTTTCTTT,CASSGLGDGTEAFF
.,TRBV10-1,.,TRBJ1-5,TGCGCCAGCCTTTATAGCAATCAGCCCCAGCATTTT,CASLYSNQPQHF
TRBD1,TRBV10-3,.,TRBJ1-1,TGTGCCATCAGTGCCGCCGGGACAGGGGGCCTGAACACTGAAGCTTTCTTT,CAISAAGTGGLNTEAFF
.,TRBV7-3,.,TRBJ2-7,TGTGCCAGCAGCTTGCAGGGAATCAGCGAGCAGTACTTC,CASSLQGISEQYF
.,TRBV11-3,few,TRBJ1-1,TGTGCCAGCAGCTTGAACAGGGTCACTGAAGCTTTCTTT,CASSLNRVTEAFF
.,TRBV6-5,.,TRBJ2-7,TGTGCCAGCTGGAGGGATAGGTACGAGCAGTACTTC,CASWRDRYEQYF
.,TRBV7-2,few,TRBJ1-6,TGTGCCAGCAGCTTACTCGACAGGCAGGGTTCACCCCTCCACTTT,CASSLLDRQGSPLHF
TRBD2,TRBV4-2,.,TRBJ2-1,TGTGCCAGCAGCCCTAGCGGGGGGGCCTCTTCTTACAATGAGCAGTTCTTC,CASSPSGGASSYNEQFF
.,TRBV7-2,.,TRBJ1-4,TGTGCCAGCAGCTTACGCGCAACTAATGAAAAACTGTTTTTT,CASSLRATNEKLFF
.,TRBV19,.,TRBJ2-5,TGTGCCAGTAGTCCACGGCAGGGGTCAGAGACCCAGTACTTC,CASSPRQGSETQYF
TRBD2,TRBV6-4,few,TRBJ2-1,TGTGCCAGCAGTGACGAGGCGGGGGGGCATGGCGAGCAGTTCTTC,CASSDEAGGHGEQFF
.,TRBV7-3,.,TRBJ2-3,TGTGCCAGCAGCCCTAGGGGCGGCACAGATACGCAGTATTTT,CASSPRGGTDTQYF
.,TRBV30,.,TRBJ2-2,TGTGCCTGGAGGCAGTCGAACACCGGGGAGCTGTTTTTT,CAWRQSNTGELFF
.,TRBV5-8,.,TRBJ2-1,TGTGCCAGCAGCTTGGGCAGCTCCTACAATGAGCAGTTCTTC,CASSLGSSYNEQFF